The rows below give T cell receptor beta chains drawn from one sample of a study of cytomegalovirus exposure and HLA in healthy donors. TCRdb's table, derived via immunoSEQ multiplex PCR, lists solely in-frame clones and lacks some. This sample has almost 200,000 clones, with roughly 81% found just once. Sample: PBMCs. Receptor source: a young woman in good health and CMV-seronegative. The CDR3 runs from the conserved cysteine through the conserved F or W. The D gene is left open where the match is weak. Expanded clones are given a class, and other clones once, few, many or no size at all.

J gene	clone size	V gene	D gene	CDR3 protein	CDR3 DNA
TRBJ2-3	NA	TRBV29-1	TRBD2	CSVKGLAGDSTDTQYF	TGCAGCGTGAAAGGACTAGCGGGGGATAGCACAGATACGCAGTATTTT
TRBJ1-4	once	TRBV11-2	TRBD1	CASSRDRGGEKLFF	TGTGCCAGCAGTCGCGACAGGGGAGGGGAAAAACTGTTTTTT
TRBJ2-7	NA	TRBV27	TRBD1	CASTWTGSYEQYF	TGTGCCAGCACCTGGACAGGATCCTACGAGCAGTACTTC
TRBJ2-7	once	TRBV27	TRBD1	CASSWTGTGIYEQYF	TGTGCCAGCAGCTGGACCGGGACAGGGATCTACGAGCAGTACTTC
TRBJ2-7	once	TRBV19	TRBD2	CASSIKGAGASYEQYF	TGTGCCAGTAGTATAAAAGGAGCGGGGGCCTCCTACGAGCAGTACTTC
TRBJ2-7	NA	TRBV15	NA	CATSRDNSPGIEQYF	TGTGCCACCAGCAGAGATAATAGCCCAGGGATCGAGCAGTACTTC
TRBJ1-1	NA	TRBV6-1	NA	CASSVSTGNTEAFF	TGTGCCAGCAGTGTATCGACAGGGAACACTGAAGCTTTCTTT
TRBJ1-2	few	TRBV2	TRBD1	CASGTGNTYGYTF	TGTGCCAGTGGGACAGGGAATACCTATGGCTACACCTTC
TRBJ2-5	once	TRBV6-1	NA	CASSGAQGRQETQYF	TGTGCCAGCAGTGGGGCACAGGGACGTCAAGAGACCCAGTACTTC
TRBJ2-1	NA	TRBV5-1	TRBD2	CASSWDLAGASYNEQFF	TGCGCCAGCAGCTGGGACCTAGCGGGGGCCTCCTACAATGAGCAGTTCTTC
TRBJ1-2	once	TRBV6-5	TRBD1	CASSFSTGGDGYTF	TGTGCCAGCAGTTTCAGTACAGGGGGCGATGGCTACACCTTC
TRBJ2-7	NA	TRBV7-2	TRBD1	CASSSGTGSFEQYF	TGTGCCAGCAGTTCCGGGACAGGGAGCTTCGAGCAGTACTTC
TRBJ1-3	NA	TRBV18	NA	CASSPLKTPGAGNTIYF	TGTGCCAGCTCACCACTCAAGACCCCAGGCGCTGGAAACACCATATATTTT
TRBJ2-2	NA	TRBV28	TRBD1	CASVRTGFTGELFF	TGTGCCAGCGTCCGGACAGGCTTCACCGGGGAGCTGTTTTTT
TRBJ1-2	NA	TRBV9	NA	CASARAGAGDYGYTF	TGTGCCAGCGCGAGGGCAGGGGCGGGGGACTATGGCTACACCTTC
TRBJ1-2	NA	TRBV7-8	TRBD1	CASSLLPGQDVYTF	TGTGCCAGCAGCTTACTTCCGGGACAGGATGTCTACACCTTC
TRBJ1-2	NA	TRBV7-8	NA	CASRHLQTPNYGYTF	TGTGCCAGCAGGCATCTACAGACCCCTAACTATGGCTACACCTTC
TRBJ1-5	NA	TRBV9	NA	CASSIDDGAQHF	TGTGCCAGCAGCATAGACGACGGGGCCCAGCATTTT
TRBJ2-7	NA	TRBV7-9	NA	CASSLGKRGYEQYF	TGTGCCAGCAGCTTAGGGAAACGCGGCTACGAGCAGTACTTC
TRBJ1-1	NA	TRBV2	TRBD1	CASSVGQGRGTEAFF	TGTGCCAGCAGTGTCGGACAGGGCCGGGGCACTGAAGCTTTCTTT
TRBJ2-7	NA	TRBV4-1	NA	CASSQDFGLAAYEQYF	TGCGCCAGCAGCCAAGATTTCGGGCTAGCAGCCTACGAGCAGTACTTC
TRBJ2-7	NA	TRBV18	TRBD2	CASAGELEQYF	TGTGCGTCAGCGGGAGAACTCGAGCAGTACTTC
TRBJ2-2	NA	TRBV5-1	TRBD2	CASSLDRVLAGVSVSWNTGELFF	TGCGCCAGCAGCTTGGACAGGGTGCTAGCGGGAGTCAGTGTTTCGTGGAACACCGGGGAGCTGTTTTTT
TRBJ2-7	NA	TRBV5-1	NA	CASSLALVYEQYF	TGCGCCAGCAGCTTGGCCTTAGTATACGAGCAGTACTTC
TRBJ2-7	NA	TRBV27	NA	CASRQGGDEQYF	TGTGCCAGTCGGCAGGGGGGCGACGAGCAGTACTTC
TRBJ1-4	NA	TRBV18	NA	CASSGGINEKLFF	TGTGCCAGCTCGGGAGGGATTAATGAAAAACTGTTTTTT
TRBJ1-1	once	TRBV5-1	NA	CASTLRGGAWTEAFF	TGCGCCAGCACCCTTCGGGGGGGCGCGTGGACTGAAGCTTTCTTT
TRBJ2-3	NA	TRBV5-1	NA	CASSLDQGVTSTDTQYF	TGCGCCAGCAGCTTGGACCAAGGGGTGACTAGCACAGATACGCAGTATTTT
TRBJ1-1	NA	TRBV18	TRBD1	CASSPTQGRNTEAFF	TGTGCCAGCTCACCTACACAGGGGCGGAACACTGAAGCTTTCTTT
TRBJ2-5	NA	TRBV10-3	TRBD2	CAIMREYQETQYF	TGTGCCATCATGCGGGAGTACCAAGAGACCCAGTACTTC
TRBJ1-1	NA	TRBV28	NA	CASSPTGLGTEAFF	TGTGCCAGCAGTCCGACAGGTCTAGGGACTGAAGCTTTCTTT
TRBJ1-6	NA	TRBV9	TRBD1	CASSGGQGLYNSPLHF	TGTGCCAGCAGCGGAGGACAGGGCCTTTATAATTCACCCCTCCACTTT
TRBJ1-1	once	TRBV29-1	NA	CSYTRVMMNTEAFF	TGCAGCTATACACGGGTTATGATGAACACTGAAGCTTTCTTT
TRBJ2-5	NA	TRBV6-1	NA	CASSEDSRGKGTQYF	TGTGCCAGCAGTGAAGACAGTCGAGGGAAGGGGACCCAGTACTTC
TRBJ1-1	NA	TRBV6-5	TRBD1	CASSYRDSLTEAFF	TGTGCCAGCAGTTACCGGGACAGCCTTACTGAAGCTTTCTTT
TRBJ1-1	NA	TRBV4-1	NA	CASSQGPGGTEAFF	TGCGCCAGCAGCCAAGGGCCGGGGGGCACTGAAGCTTTCTTT
TRBJ2-5	few	TRBV5-1	NA	CASSLNGGEETQYF	TGCGCCAGCAGCTTGAACGGCGGGGAGGAGACCCAGTACTTC
TRBJ2-1	NA	TRBV5-1	TRBD2	CASSLGGTSGFNEQFF	TGCGCCAGCAGCTTGGGAGGGACTAGCGGCTTCAATGAGCAGTTCTTC
TRBJ1-2	few	TRBV28	TRBD1	CASSLQTGGANYGYTF	TGTGCCAGCAGTTTACAGACAGGGGGCGCCAACTATGGCTACACCTTC
TRBJ2-5	NA	TRBV7-2	NA	CASSLVAMEQETQYF	TGTGCCAGCAGCTTAGTGGCAATGGAGCAAGAGACCCAGTACTTC
TRBJ1-1	NA	TRBV2	NA	CASSVVENTEAFF	TGTGCCAGCAGTGTCGTAGAGAACACTGAAGCTTTCTTT
TRBJ1-3	NA	TRBV5-1	NA	CASSFSGGSTGNTIYF	TGCGCCAGCAGCTTCAGCGGGGGATCCACTGGAAACACCATATATTTT
TRBJ1-5	NA	TRBV6-1	NA	CAEGPGGNQPQHF	TGTGCGGAAGGGCCAGGGGGCAATCAGCCCCAGCATTTT
TRBJ2-2	NA	TRBV15	TRBD1	CATNRQGGGELFF	TGTGCCACTAACCGACAGGGCGGCGGGGAGCTGTTTTTT
TRBJ2-7	NA	TRBV13	NA	CASSLEGVNSYEQYF	TGTGCCAGCAGCTTAGAAGGGGTAAACTCCTACGAGCAGTACTTC
TRBJ2-5	NA	TRBV2	TRBD2	CASSAREGLETQYF	TGTGCCAGCAGTGCTCGGGAGGGCCTGGAGACCCAGTACTTC
TRBJ1-3	NA	TRBV30	NA	CMDPMGQGTVGSGNTIYF	TGTATGGATCCCATGGGGCAGGGAACCGTCGGGTCTGGAAACACCATATATTTT